This entry lists 21 T cell receptor beta chains sequenced from one sample in a study of cytomegalovirus exposure and HLA in healthy donors. 60 Vbeta and 13 Jbeta primers were used in PCR. TCRdb's copy holds only in-frame clones and misses some; the assay was immunoSEQ multiplex PCR. Of under 200,000 clones in the sample, around four fifths were seen once. Source material: PBMCs. Source of these receptors: a female donor in good health and CMV-seronegative.

The chain is built from TRBV6-1 and TRBJ2-5; 9 bases fit TRBD1. CDR1 is MNHNS and CDR2 is SASEGT in the germline V gene. V shed 6 bases, J shed 2 bases, and the junction held 7 bases outside the gene matches. This CDR3 contains 15 residues. The CDR3 coding sequence is TGTGCCAGCAGCGTCGCTGGACAGGGGCAAGAGACCCAGTACTTC. Protein product: CASSVAGQGQETQYF.

The V and J genes are TRBV6-5 and TRBJ2-3, with 13 positions matching TRBD2. Germline V gene sequence: CDR1 MNHEY, CDR2 SVGAGI. The ends lost 6 bases at V and 6 bases at J; junction bases unmatched: 0. The CDR3 covers 13 residues. The CDR3 sequence is CASRLAGGDTQYF. In DNA, the CDR3 is TGTGCCAGCAGACTAGCGGGGGGGGATACGCAGTATTTT.

The chain is built from TRBV19 and TRBJ1-4; D unclear. The CDR3 loop spans 13 amino acids. CDR1 and CDR2 from the germline V gene are LNHDA and SQIVND (reference sequence). V lost 3 bases and J lost 8, with 10 bases in between. The chain's CDR3 is CASSMRPGEKLFF. Here the CDR3 DNA reads TGTGCCAGTAGTATGCGACCGGGAGAAAAACTGTTTTTT.

This clone was seen more than once but under ten times. The J gene is TRBJ2-3, the V gene TRBV2; 8 nucleotides agree with TRBD1. V gave up 3 bases and J gave up 7 bases; unmatched junction bases: 6. Germline loops: CDR1 SNHLY, CDR2 FYNNEI. CDR3 length: 14 amino acids. This CDR3 reads CASSDRTGRNTQYF. The CDR3 bases are TGTGCCAGCAGTGACAGGACAGGGCGGAATACGCAGTATTTT.

In DNA form, the CDR3 reads TGTGCCAGCTCACCATCGGTGTTCAAAACCTACGAGCAGTACTTC. Protein product: CASSPSVFKTYEQYF. This sequence joins TRBV18 and TRBJ2-7; D gene ambiguous. V dropped 2 bases and J dropped 2 bases, with 13 bases sitting between them. The V gene's germline CDR1 is KGHSH and CDR2 LQKENI. This CDR3 is built from 15 residues.

This clone was recorded only once. The chain carries TRBV6-7 and TRBJ2-1; D is unresolved. TRBV6-7 has ORF status, its function being uncertain. This CDR3 is built from 15 residues. The germline V and J ends were trimmed by 5 bases and 3 bases, with 14 bases remaining between them. The CDR3 here is CASSRLAEHYNEQFF. For the CDR3, the DNA is TGTGCCAGCAGTCGCTTGGCGGAGCACTACAATGAGCAGTTCTTC.

This clone was observed a few times. The CDR3 loop reads CASSGGGSTNEKLFF. The CDR3 DNA follows: TGTGCCAGCAGCGGCGGAGGGTCAACTAATGAAAAACTGTTTTTT. This sequence joins TRBV6-6 and TRBJ1-4; D not certain. The CDR3 has 15 amino acids. The germline V and J ends were trimmed by 6 bases and 0 bases, with 11 bases remaining between them. Per germline, CDR1 MNHNY and CDR2 SVGAGI (reference sequence).

The V and J genes are TRBV27 and TRBJ1-4; D unresolved. CDR1 and CDR2 from the germline V gene are MNHEY and SMNVEV (reference sequence). V was cut by 4 bases and J by 0 bases, with 9 bases left in between. The CDR3 extends over 15 amino acids. CDR3 coding DNA: TGTGCCAGCAGTTCGTGGGCAGCAACTAATGAAAAACTGTTTTTT. This codes for CASSSWAATNEKLFF.

The chain employs TRBV13 and TRBJ2-7, with 9 nucleotides matching TRBD1. The germline V gene has CDR1 PRHDT and CDR2 FYEKMQ (reference sequence). After removal of 3 bases from V and 3 bases from J, the junction contained 6 bases not matched to a gene. The CDR3 has 15 residues. The CDR3 loop is CASSLDDRGDYEQYF. In DNA, the CDR3 is TGTGCCAGCAGCTTGGACGACAGGGGGGACTACGAGCAGTACTTC.

This clone turned up a few times. The chain joins TRBV7-9 to TRBJ1-3, with D perhaps TRBD1 (6 bases). The CDR3 runs to 16 residues. The V and J ends lost 3 bases and 6 bases respectively, with 18 bases between them. Germline V gene data show CDR1 as SEHNR and CDR2 as FQNEAQ (reference sequence). The CDR3 sequence is CASSLGNRARENTIYF. CDR3 DNA: TGTGCCAGCAGCTTGGGGAACAGGGCCCGGGAAAACACCATATATTTT.

The table lists this clone with a few counts. The gene calls are TRBV11-2 and TRBJ1-4; possible D gene TRBD1, 6 bases. Germline V CDR1 and CDR2: SGHAT, FQNNGV. Deletions cut 6 bases from V and 8 bases from J, with 13 bases between. This CDR3 has 13 amino acids. The CDR3 loop reads CASSPGTLEKLFF. For the CDR3, the DNA is TGTGCCAGCAGTCCCGGGACACTCGAAAAACTGTTTTTT. The variable domain in full, completed from reference TRBV11-2 and TRBJ1-4, reads EAGVAQSPRYKIIEKRQSVAFWCNPISGHATLYWYQQILGQGPKLLIQFQNNGVVDDSQLPKDRFSAERLKGVDSTLKIQPAKLEDSAVYLCASSPGTLEKLFFGSGTQLSVL.

The V call is TRBV28, the J call TRBJ1-2; 7 bases match TRBD1. The length of the CDR3 is 12 residues. The germline V gene has CDR1 MDHEN and CDR2 SYDVKM. The junction had 6 bases not matched to a gene; V was cut back by 7 bases and J by 7 bases. The CDR3 loop is CASTRGPSGYTF. The CDR3 coding sequence is TGTGCCAGCACGAGGGGGCCCAGTGGCTACACCTTC.

This chain links TRBV4-1 with TRBJ2-5; 10 bases agree with TRBD2. Germline V gives CDR1 MGHRA, CDR2 YSYEKL. The junction had 3 bases not matched to a gene; V was cut back by 1 base and J by 1 base. This CDR3 contains 16 residues. CDR3 amino acids: CASSQGSGGFQETQYF. The CDR3 bases are TGCGCCAGCAGCCAAGGTAGCGGGGGGTTCCAAGAGACCCAGTACTTC.

In its sample, this clone was seen once. The rearrangement joins TRBV4-3 to TRBJ2-2; 10 bases match TRBD1. V lost 4 bases, J lost 4 bases, and 6 bases stayed unmatched. The CDR3 is made up of 16 amino acids. Germline V lookup: CDR1 LGHNA, CDR2 YSLEER. Here the CDR3 DNA reads TGCGCCAGCAGCCCCCGGGACAGGGGTAGCACCGGGGAGCTGTTTTTT. Its protein is CASSPRDRGSTGELFF.

The chain recombines TRBV28 with TRBJ2-5, with 8 positions matching TRBD1. This CDR3 region has 15 residues. CDR1 MDHEN and CDR2 SYDVKM come from the germline V gene. V lost 2 bases and J lost 1; bases outside the gene matches: 3. Written as DNA, the CDR3 is TGTGCCAGCAGTTTAAGGGACAGGTTCCAAGAGACCCAGTACTTC. Protein sequence: CASSLRDRFQETQYF. The variable domain in full, completed from reference TRBV28 and TRBJ2-5, reads DVKVTQSSRYLVKRTGEKVFLECVQDMDHENMFWYRQDPGLGLRLIYFSYDVKMKEKGDIPEGYSVSREKKERFSLILESASTNQTSMYLCASSLRDRFQETQYFGPGTRLLVL.

This clone came up a few times. V and J are TRBV6-6 and TRBJ2-5; D unclear. Looked up from germline, CDR1 is MNHNY and CDR2 is SVGAGI (reference sequence). The CDR3 is 13 amino acids. V was trimmed by 2 bases and J by 3 bases, leaving 7 bases between them. The CDR3 coding sequence is TGTGCCAGCAGTTACCCTTTCGAAGAGACCCAGTACTTC. It specifies CASSYPFEETQYF.

The chain combines TRBV7-2 with TRBJ1-5, with 9 bases identical to TRBD1. This CDR3 has 15 residues. The V gene's germline CDR1 is SGHTA and CDR2 FQGNSA. V lost 5 bases to trimming and J lost 6 bases; unmatched junction nucleotides: 8. The CDR3 bases are TGTGCCAGCAGCCAAGAATGGACAGGGGTTCAGCCCCAGCATTTT. Protein product: CASSQEWTGVQPQHF. The full variable domain, completed using reference TRBV7-2 and TRBJ1-5, is GAGVSQSPSNKVTEKGKDVELRCDPISGHTALYWYRQSLGQGLEFLIYFQGNSAPDKSGLPSDRFSAERTGGSVSTLTIQRTQQEDSAVYLCASSQEWTGVQPQHFGDGTRLSIL.

The rearrangement joins TRBV14 to TRBJ2-3; D gene uncertain. With 8 bases removed from V and 2 bases from J, the gap between germline ends came to 14 bases. This CDR3 has 14 amino acids. The germline V gene encodes CDR1 SGHDN and CDR2 FVKESK. The DNA of the CDR3 is TGTGCCAGCCGCCTAACCAGCGACACAGATACGCAGTATTTT. Its protein is CASRLTSDTDTQYF.

This clone was found once. V and J are TRBV28 and TRBJ2-4; D possibly corresponds to TRBD2 (6 bases). V was pared by 3 bases and J by 0 bases, with 18 bases between. In germline, CDR1 is MDHEN, CDR2 SYDVKM. The CDR3 contains 18 residues. The chain's CDR3 is CASSFGSRATLAKNIQYF. The CDR3 nucleotides read TGTGCCAGCAGTTTCGGGAGCAGGGCCACGTTAGCCAAAAACATTCAGTACTTC.

The J gene is TRBJ2-7, the V gene TRBV7-9; D remains ambiguous. Germline V lookup: CDR1 SEHNR, CDR2 FQNEAQ (reference sequence). Trimming shortened V by 5 bases and J by 3 bases, and 5 bases separated the two germline ends. This CDR3 contains 11 residues. DNA of the CDR3: TGTGCCAGCAGCCCCCTCTACGAGCAGTACTTC. Encoded protein: CASSPLYEQYF.

The V gene is TRBV6-5, the J gene TRBJ2-7; 7 nucleotides line up with TRBD1. J lost 2 bases, V lost 2 bases, and 3 bases had no gene match. Germline assignment: CDR1 MNHEY and CDR2 SVGAGI. This CDR3 has 14 residues. The CDR3, as DNA: TGTGCCAGCAGTTACAGACAGGGCCCCTACGAGCAGTACTTC. Its protein product is CASSYRQGPYEQYF.